This record covers a single T cell receptor beta chain. What this receptor recognizes is not known. Base qualities are not provided; no much larger clone lies one nucleotide away. The data derive from a study of T cell responses to AZD1222 COVID-19 vaccine (dated by TCRdb to the early 2020s). Regarding the complete study: AZD1222 recipients with second doses at about 4 weeks or about 12 weeks were pooled, because spike-specific TCR depth and breadth did not differ between schedules. Trial participants were enrolled by age into subgroups of 18-55, 56-69 and 70-plus years, and around 150, 29 and 61 TCR-sequenced participants, respectively, were included in these subgroups. A total of approximately 240 trial participants underwent TCR sequencing, of whom 207 received two doses of AZD1222 and about 25 received two doses of the MenACWY control vaccine.

The investigation overall reported the following: The 56-69-year group was small, and its depth increase did not reach significance, likely because of low power. The vaccine-associated CD4 TCRs covered the entire spike protein, and the dominant responses fell in regions 160-218 and 743-854. Conclusions about previously exposed vaccinees were limited because only a handful of AZD1222 recipients were SARS-CoV-2 seropositive at baseline. A significant rise in spike-specific TCR breadth and depth was observed after two AZD1222 doses relative to day 0 and relative to MenACWY recipients. Reportedly, almost half of the unique spike-specific TCRs recognized epitopes lying outside the regions that are mutated in the B.1.351 and B.1.1.7 variants. Because no samples from the day 14 peak response were available, repertoires could be characterized only after the peak T cell response. Most participants were white British and females outnumbered males, and the authors suggested that clonal diversity may have been underestimated.

The sample's time point label, decoded: baseline before first vaccination. Vaccinee samples were obtained from the UK trials COV001 and COV002, which included a single-blind randomized controlled phase 2/3 trial of AZD1222 (ChAdOx1 nCoV-19) in healthy adults. For TCRbeta chain sequencing, PBMC samples from trial participants were taken at day 0 and at day 28 after the second dose. The CDR3 regions of human TCRbeta chains were subjected to immunosequencing. Per the source publication's procedure: TCRs in the repertoires were compared against a reference library of SARS-CoV-2-specific TCRs that had been generated with the MIRA antigen-specificity platform. Breadth was defined as the fraction of unique TCRs that were SARS-CoV-2-associated, and depth was defined as the fraction of total T cells that were SARS-CoV-2-associated. Each spike-specific TCR was assigned to its reactive spike region and to a CD4 or CD8 class using the MIRA data. Log10-transformed breadth and depth values were compared by one-way ANOVA with Sidak's multiple comparisons tests. Drawn from immuneACCESS, this table holds only the in-frame rearrangements with V and J called that TCRdb kept. Clones are partly lost; checked studies trace under half to an unresolved V gene and leave the rest unexplained. Clone size and the V and J calls come from that table; the DNA yielded D and trimming. The sample table lists 100,000 to 150,000 clones, 89% of them with a count of one. Together, the top ten hold about 4.3% of the sample.

Its CDR3 holds 14 amino acids, cysteine through phenylalanine. Left in the record is the CDR3 DNA by itself, 42 bases read in frame from the first base. CDR1 and CDR2, per the germline V gene, are SGHTA and FQGNSA. V and J lose 5 bases and 6 bases, and a span of 16 bases separates them. Source: peripheral blood, taken on day 0 of AZD1222 vaccination. The receptor comes from an adult in good health. The rearranged chain carries TRBV7-2 and TRBJ1-2; the D gene identity is not certain. CDR3 sequence: CASSPLTSIHGYTF. The nucleotide sequence is given as TGTGCCAGCAGCCCGTTAACCAGCATACATGGCTACACCTTC.